The 14 T cell receptor beta chains given below trace back to one sample, sequenced in a study of regulatory T cells in long-lasting Graves disease. HTBI primers from iRepertoire and Arm-PCR of CDR3 regions yielded the TCR beta libraries. TCRdb reprocessed the multiplex PCR reads with MiXCR, giving one entry per CDR3 protein. Of about 400,000 distinct CDR3 sequences detected, approximately 16% appear once; the ten largest clones hold about 7.6%. The time point is: newly diagnosed GD, antithyroid drugs for less than 3 months. Following extraction of RNA from PBMCs, that RNA was used to make the TCR library. In addition, the sample was reused for a study of T cells in Graves' hyperthyroidism and ophthalmopathy.

Source: peripheral blood mononuclear cells (PBMCs), taken at new diagnosis, from a patient treated with antithyroid drugs. Source of these receptors: a woman aged 40-49 years with Graves disease.

This clonotype was seen only a few times. The chain recombines TRBV20-1 with TRBJ1-1, with D possibly TRBD1 on 5 matching bases. Germline V lookup: CDR1 DFQATT, CDR2 SNEGSKA (reference sequence). The CDR3 loop spans 13 amino acids. V lost 2 bases, J lost 11 bases, and 18 bases lay in between. The CDR3 region is CSARRRASEGAFF. Written as DNA, the CDR3 is TGCAGTGCTAGACGCCGGGCCTCCGAGGGGGCTTTCTTT.

This clonotype has at least ten counts. This sequence joins TRBV2 and TRBJ2-7; 11 bases line up with TRBD2. Germline lookup yields CDR1 SNHLY and CDR2 FYNNEI. Trimming at V came to 4 bases and at J to 3 bases, leaving 11 bases not matched to a gene. This CDR3 region has 17 residues. The chain's CDR3 is CASSVSSSTSGNYEQYF. CDR3 DNA sequence: TGTGCCAGCAGTGTTTCTTCGTCGACTAGCGGGAACTACGAGCAGTACTTC.

V gene TRBV27 combines with J gene TRBJ1-1, with D unresolved. V was clipped by 6 bases and J by 1 base, with 9 bases between them. The CDR3 totals 13 residues. Germline V lookup: CDR1 MNHEY, CDR2 SMNVEV (reference sequence). DNA of the CDR3: TGTGCCAGCAGGCCTCAAGCGAACACTGAAGCTTTCTTT. Translated: CASRPQANTEAFF.

On this clonotype itself: One base away lies a much larger clone, so this may be a sequencing read error. Lacking the conserved final phenylalanine or tryptophan, this CDR3 likely reflects a read error. V usage is TRBV10-3 and J usage is TRBJ2-1; 15 nucleotides agree with TRBD2. CDR1 and CDR2 (germline): ENHRY, SYGVKD. This CDR3 contains 17 residues. The V gene end was trimmed by 4 bases and the J gene end by 5 bases; junction bases not matched to a gene: 6. The CDR3 here is CAISAGLAGGGDNEQFS. The CDR3 bases are TGTGCCATCAGTGCAGGACTAGCGGGAGGGGGTGACAATGAGCAGTTCTCC.

A remark on this clonotype: A much more abundant neighbour one base away suggests this may be a read error. V gene TRBV28 combines with J gene TRBJ2-7; a weak D match, TRBD2 (6 bases). V was trimmed by 3 bases and J by 4 bases, leaving 13 bases between them. CDR1 is MDHEN and CDR2 is SYDVKM in the germline V gene. The CDR3 totals 14 residues. The CDR3 is CASSFGSGEYEQYF. CDR3 bases: TGTGCCAGCAGTTTCGGGAGCGGAGAGTACGAGCAGTACTTC. The full variable domain, in which reference TRBV28 and TRBJ2-7 provide the parts outside the CDR3, is DVKVTQSSRYLVKRTGEKVFLECVQDMDHENMFWYRQDPGLGLRLIYFSYDVKMKEKGDIPEGYSVSREKKERFSLILESASTNQTSMYLCASSFGSGEYEQYFGPGTRLTVT.

This clonotype was counted many times. J is TRBJ1-1 and V is TRBV28, with D unclear. Per germline, CDR1 MDHEN and CDR2 SYDVKM. V lost 8 bases and J 6 bases, leaving 7 bases between the germline ends. The CDR3 runs 10 residues. CDR3 nucleotides: TGTGCCAGCCTCAGCTCTGAAGCTTTCTTT. It encodes CASLSSEAFF. The whole variable domain, filled in from reference TRBV28 and TRBJ1-1, reads DVKVTQSSRYLVKRTGEKVFLECVQDMDHENMFWYRQDPGLGLRLIYFSYDVKMKEKGDIPEGYSVSREKKERFSLILESASTNQTSMYLCASLSSEAFFGQGTRLTVV.

This clonotype was counted ten times or more. The chain joins TRBV11-2 to TRBJ2-7; D ambiguous. The germline gives CDR1 SGHAT, CDR2 FQNNGV. Trimming took 0 bases from V and 7 from J, leaving 10 bases between them. The CDR3 has 13 residues. The CDR3 sequence: CASSLDPAREQYF. In nucleotides, the CDR3 is TGTGCCAGCAGCTTAGACCCGGCTCGGGAGCAGTACTTC.

This clonotype was counted at least ten times. The V call is TRBV28, the J call TRBJ1-2; D is unresolved. CDR1 is MDHEN, CDR2 SYDVKM, per germline. The CDR3 has 12 residues. Trimming removed 7 bases at V and 8 bases at J, with 14 bases between. The CDR3 loop reads CASKRWYGGYTF. The DNA for the CDR3 is TGTGCCAGCAAACGGTGGTACGGGGGCTACACCTTC.

The sample holds many counts of this clonotype. The chain has TRBV6-1 and TRBJ2-2; D unresolved. Germline V gives CDR1 MNHNS, CDR2 SASEGT. The CDR3 sequence is 14 residues long. Between the trimmed V and J ends, which lost 1 base and 3 bases, there was a span of 6 bases. CDR3 coding DNA: TGTGCCAGCAGTGAAGTTAGGTACACCGGGGAGCTGTTTTTT. Translation gives CASSEVRYTGELFF.

Comment on this clonotype: A much bigger clone sits one base away, suggesting this may be a read error. The chain combines TRBV28 with TRBJ2-2; D unclear. Trimming removed 8 bases at V and 4 bases at J, with 8 bases between. Germline V lookup: CDR1 MDHEN, CDR2 SYDVKM. CDR3 length: 12 residues. DNA of the CDR3: TGTGCCAGCGGTACCCCCACCGGGGAGCTGTTTTTT. Translation gives CASGTPTGELFF. The variable domain in full, completed from reference TRBV28 and TRBJ2-2, reads DVKVTQSSRYLVKRTGEKVFLECVQDMDHENMFWYRQDPGLGLRLIYFSYDVKMKEKGDIPEGYSVSREKKERFSLILESASTNQTSMYLCASGTPTGELFFGEGSRLTVL.

J is TRBJ2-2 and V is TRBV12-3 or TRBV12-4, with D possibly called TRBD1 or TRBD2 (5 bases each). V was cut by 6 bases and J by 6 bases, with 14 bases left in between. CDR3 length equals 14 residues. This chain's CDR3 is CASRSWGSAGELFF. The CDR3 bases are TGTGCCAGCAGGTCGTGGGGGAGCGCCGGGGAGCTGTTTTTT.

This clonotype was seen ten or more times. The rearrangement links TRBV6-1 to TRBJ2-5, with 7 bases lining up with TRBD2. From germline, CDR1 is MNHNS and CDR2 SASEGT. V was clipped by 7 bases and J by 4 bases; unmatched bases: 6. The CDR3 is made up of 13 amino acids. The CDR3 bases are TGTGCCAGCACTGGGACTACGCGAGAGACCCAGTACTTC. It translates to CASTGTTRETQYF.

This clonotype showed up just a few times. This chain links TRBV28 with TRBJ1-1; a possible D gene is TRBD1 (5 bases). Per the germline V gene, CDR1 is MDHEN and CDR2 is SYDVKM. The length of the CDR3 is 14 residues. Deletions cut 10 bases from V and 2 bases from J, with 17 bases between. This CDR3 is CATGGGGDNTEAFF. The DNA for the CDR3 is TGTGCCACCGGGGGGGGGGGTGACAACACTGAAGCTTTCTTT.

There are a few counts of this clonotype. The J gene is TRBJ2-5, the V gene TRBV5-1; perhaps D is TRBD1 or TRBD2 (5 bases each). The V and J ends lost 3 bases and 3 bases respectively, with 9 bases between them. CDR1 is SGHRS and CDR2 is YFSETQ in the germline V gene. This CDR3 has 13 residues. CDR3 loop: CASSWDLKETQYF. The CDR3, as DNA: TGCGCCAGCAGCTGGGACCTAAAAGAGACCCAGTACTTC.